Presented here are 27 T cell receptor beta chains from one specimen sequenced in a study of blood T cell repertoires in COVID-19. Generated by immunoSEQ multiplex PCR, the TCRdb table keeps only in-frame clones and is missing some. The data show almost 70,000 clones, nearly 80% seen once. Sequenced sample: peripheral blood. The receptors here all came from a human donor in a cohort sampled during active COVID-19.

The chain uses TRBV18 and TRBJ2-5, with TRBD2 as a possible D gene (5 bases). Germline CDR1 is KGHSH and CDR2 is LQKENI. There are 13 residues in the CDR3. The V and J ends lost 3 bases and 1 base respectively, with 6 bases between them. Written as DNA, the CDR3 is TGTGCCAGCTCACCGCTAGCCCAAGAGACCCAGTACTTC. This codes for CASSPLAQETQYF.

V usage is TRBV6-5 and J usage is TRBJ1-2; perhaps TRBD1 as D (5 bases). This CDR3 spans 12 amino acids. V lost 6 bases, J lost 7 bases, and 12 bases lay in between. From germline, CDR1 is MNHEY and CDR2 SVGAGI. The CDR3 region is CASSPQGPGYTF. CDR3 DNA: TGTGCCAGCAGCCCCCAGGGCCCTGGCTACACCTTC.

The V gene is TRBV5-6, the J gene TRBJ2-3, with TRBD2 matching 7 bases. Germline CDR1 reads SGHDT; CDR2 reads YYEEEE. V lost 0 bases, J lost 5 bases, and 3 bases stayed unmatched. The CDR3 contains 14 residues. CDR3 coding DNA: TGTGCCAGCAGCTTGGCCGGGAGGAAAGATACGCAGTATTTT. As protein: CASSLAGRKDTQYF.

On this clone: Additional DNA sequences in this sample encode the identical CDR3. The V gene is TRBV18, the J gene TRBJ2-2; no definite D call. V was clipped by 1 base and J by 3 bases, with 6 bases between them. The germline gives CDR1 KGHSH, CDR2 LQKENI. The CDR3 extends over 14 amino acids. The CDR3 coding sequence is TGTGCCAGCTCACCACGAACAGACACCGGGGAGCTGTTTTTT. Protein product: CASSPRTDTGELFF.

This CDR3 is CASSQSDRANEQFF. The CDR3 DNA follows: TGCGCCAGCAGCCAATCCGACAGGGCCAATGAGCAGTTCTTC. This sequence joins TRBV4-1 and TRBJ2-1; 7 bases are a match to TRBD1. V lost 2 bases to trimming and J lost 6 bases; unmatched junction nucleotides: 4. CDR3 size: 14 residues. Germline CDR1 reads MGHRA; CDR2 reads YSYEKL.

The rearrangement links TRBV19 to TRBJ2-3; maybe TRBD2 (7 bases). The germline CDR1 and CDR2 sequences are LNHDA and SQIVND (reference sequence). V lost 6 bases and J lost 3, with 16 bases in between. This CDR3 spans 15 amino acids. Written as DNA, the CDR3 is TGTGCCAGTAGGAGAGGGGGGGTTGGGACAGATACGCAGTATTTT. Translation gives CASRRGGVGTDTQYF.

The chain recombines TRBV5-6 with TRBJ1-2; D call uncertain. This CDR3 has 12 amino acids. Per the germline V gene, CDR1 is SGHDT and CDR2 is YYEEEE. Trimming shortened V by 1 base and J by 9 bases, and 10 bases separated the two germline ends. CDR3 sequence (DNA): TGTGCCAGCAGCTTGTACGGGGAGAGCTACACCTTC. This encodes CASSLYGESYTF.

CDR3 in DNA: TGTGCCAGCAGTTATGGGACTAGCGGGACCTACACAGATACGCAGTATTTT. It encodes CASSYGTSGTYTDTQYF. The chain links TRBV6-2 or TRBV6-3 to TRBJ2-3, with 13 bases aligning to TRBD2. Germline V gene lookup returns CDR1 MNHEY and CDR2 SVGEGT. V lost 3 bases to trimming and J lost 2 bases; unmatched junction nucleotides: 5. The CDR3 is 17 amino acids.

The CDR3 DNA sequence: TGTGCCAGCTCACTCGACATCATGAACACTGAAGCTTTCTTT. It encodes CASSLDIMNTEAFF. The V gene is TRBV18, the J gene TRBJ1-1, with D unclear. The CDR3 has 14 amino acids. The germline gives CDR1 KGHSH, CDR2 LQKENI. Trimming pared 4 bases from V and 0 bases from J, leaving 9 bases between.

The CDR3 nucleotides read TGCGCCAGCAGCTTCCCCGGCAGCGGGAGTATGCCCTACAATGAGCAGTTCTTC. Its protein product is CASSFPGSGSMPYNEQFF. V is TRBV5-1 and J is TRBJ2-1; the match to TRBD2 covers 8 bases. The ends lost 2 bases at V and 2 bases at J; junction bases unmatched: 12. This CDR3 contains 18 residues. Germline lookup yields CDR1 SGHRS and CDR2 YFSETQ. The variable domain in full, completed from reference TRBV5-1 and TRBJ2-1, reads KAGVTQTPRYLIKTRGQQVTLSCSPISGHRSVSWYQQTPGQGLQFLFEYFSETQRNKGNFPGRFSGRQFSNSRSEMNVSTLELGDSALYLCASSFPGSGSMPYNEQFFGPGTRLTVL.

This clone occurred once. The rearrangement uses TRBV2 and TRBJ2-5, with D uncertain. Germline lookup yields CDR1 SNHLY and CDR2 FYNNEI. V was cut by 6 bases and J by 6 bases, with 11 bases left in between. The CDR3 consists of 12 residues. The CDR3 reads CASRAWVQTQYF. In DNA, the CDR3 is TGTGCCAGCAGAGCGTGGGTACAGACCCAGTACTTC.

The CDR3 is CASSLRENSPLHF. CDR3 in DNA: TGTGCCAGCAGTTTAAGGGAGAATTCACCCCTCCACTTT. The chain has TRBV12-3 or TRBV12-4 and TRBJ1-6, with D hard to call. Deletions cut 2 bases from V and 7 bases from J, with 6 bases between. CDR3 length: 13 residues.

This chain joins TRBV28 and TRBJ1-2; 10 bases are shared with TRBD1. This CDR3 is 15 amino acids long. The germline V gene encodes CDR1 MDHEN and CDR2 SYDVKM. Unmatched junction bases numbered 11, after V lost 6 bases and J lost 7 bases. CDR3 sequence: CASSPFKGTGVGYTF. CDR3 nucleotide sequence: TGTGCCAGCAGCCCATTTAAAGGGACAGGGGTTGGCTACACCTTC.

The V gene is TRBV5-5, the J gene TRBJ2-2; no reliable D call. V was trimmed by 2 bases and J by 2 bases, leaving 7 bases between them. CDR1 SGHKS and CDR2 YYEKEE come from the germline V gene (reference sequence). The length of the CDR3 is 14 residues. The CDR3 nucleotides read TGTGCCAGCAGCTTCTCGGGTAACACCGGGGAGCTGTTTTTT. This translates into CASSFSGNTGELFF.

The CDR3 reads CATSDKGQEETQYF. As DNA, the CDR3 is TGTGCCACCAGTGATAAAGGACAGGAAGAGACCCAGTACTTC. This chain uses TRBV24-1 with TRBJ2-5; 7 bases match TRBD1. Germline CDR1 and CDR2: KGHDR and SFDVKD. Trimming took 3 bases from V and 3 from J; bases not matched to a gene: 3. CDR3 length equals 14 residues.

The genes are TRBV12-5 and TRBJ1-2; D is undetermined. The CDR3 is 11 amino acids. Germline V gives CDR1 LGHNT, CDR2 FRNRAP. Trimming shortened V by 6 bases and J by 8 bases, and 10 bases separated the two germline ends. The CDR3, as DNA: TGTGCTAGTGGCCAGTCCATGGGCTACACCTTC. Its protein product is CASGQSMGYTF.

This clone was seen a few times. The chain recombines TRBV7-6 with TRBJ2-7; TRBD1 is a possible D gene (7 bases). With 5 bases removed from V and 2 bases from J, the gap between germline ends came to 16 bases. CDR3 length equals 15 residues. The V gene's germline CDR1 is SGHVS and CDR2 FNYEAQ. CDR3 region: CASSNGQAGTYEQYF. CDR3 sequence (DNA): TGTGCCAGCAGCAATGGACAGGCGGGAACCTACGAGCAGTACTTC.

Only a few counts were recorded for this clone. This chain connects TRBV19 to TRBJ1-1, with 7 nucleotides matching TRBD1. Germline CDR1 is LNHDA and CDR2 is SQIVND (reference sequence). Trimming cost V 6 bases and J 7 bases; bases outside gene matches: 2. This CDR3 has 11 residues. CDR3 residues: CASSQGGEAFF. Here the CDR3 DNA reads TGTGCCAGTAGCCAGGGGGGTGAAGCTTTCTTT.

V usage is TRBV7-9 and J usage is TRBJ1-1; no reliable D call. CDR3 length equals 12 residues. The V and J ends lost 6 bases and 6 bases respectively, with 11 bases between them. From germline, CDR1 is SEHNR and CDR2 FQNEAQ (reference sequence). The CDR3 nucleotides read TGTGCCAGCAGTACCGGACTGCCTGAAGCTTTCTTT. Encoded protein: CASSTGLPEAFF.

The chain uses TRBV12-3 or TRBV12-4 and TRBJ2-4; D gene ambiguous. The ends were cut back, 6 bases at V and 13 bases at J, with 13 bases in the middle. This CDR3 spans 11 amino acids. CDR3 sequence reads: CASSRRSEQYF. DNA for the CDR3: TGTGCCAGCAGCCGGAGATCCGAACAGTACTTC.

The CDR3 loop reads CASSPRGGQIYNEQFF. The CDR3 region has the DNA TGTGCCAGCAGTCCAAGAGGGGGACAGATCTACAATGAGCAGTTCTTC. The rearrangement uses TRBV25-1 and TRBJ2-1, with 7 bases lining up with TRBD1. The germline V gene has CDR1 MGHDK and CDR2 SYGVNS. CDR3 length equals 16 residues. V shed 5 bases and J 3 bases; nucleotides not matched to a gene: 10.

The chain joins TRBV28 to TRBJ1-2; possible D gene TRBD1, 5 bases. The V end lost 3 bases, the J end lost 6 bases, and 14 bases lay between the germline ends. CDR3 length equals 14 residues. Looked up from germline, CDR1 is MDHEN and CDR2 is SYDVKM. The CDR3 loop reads CASSLPGFMHGYTF. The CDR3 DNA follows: TGTGCCAGCAGTTTGCCAGGGTTTATGCATGGCTACACCTTC.

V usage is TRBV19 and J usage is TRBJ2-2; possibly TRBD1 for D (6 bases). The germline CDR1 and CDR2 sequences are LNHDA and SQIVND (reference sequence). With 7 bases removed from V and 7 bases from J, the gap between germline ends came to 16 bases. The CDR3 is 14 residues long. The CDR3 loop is CASISLQGFGELFF. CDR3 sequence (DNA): TGTGCCAGTATCTCCTTACAGGGTTTCGGGGAGCTGTTTTTT.

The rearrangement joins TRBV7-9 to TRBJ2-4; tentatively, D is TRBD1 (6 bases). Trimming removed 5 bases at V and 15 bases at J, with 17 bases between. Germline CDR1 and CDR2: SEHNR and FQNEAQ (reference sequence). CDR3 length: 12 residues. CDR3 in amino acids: CASSPGRQGTYF. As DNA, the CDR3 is TGTGCCAGCAGCCCAGGTCGGCAGGGGACGTACTTC.

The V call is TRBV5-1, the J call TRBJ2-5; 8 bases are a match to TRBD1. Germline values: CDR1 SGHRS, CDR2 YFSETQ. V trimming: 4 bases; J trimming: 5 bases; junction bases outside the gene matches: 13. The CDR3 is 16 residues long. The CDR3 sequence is CASSTNPTGVEETQYF. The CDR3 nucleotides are TGCGCCAGCAGCACAAACCCGACAGGGGTCGAGGAGACCCAGTACTTC.

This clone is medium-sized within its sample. The CDR3 region is CASSLRGGQRTDTQYF. CDR3 DNA sequence: TGTGCCAGCAGCTTGAGGGGGGGCCAACGCACAGATACGCAGTATTTT. The gene calls are TRBV5-6 and TRBJ2-3, with D possibly TRBD2 on 7 matching bases. V lost 1 base to trimming and J lost 1 base, with 13 bases between them. CDR3 length: 16 amino acids. CDR1 is SGHDT and CDR2 is YYEEEE in the germline V gene.

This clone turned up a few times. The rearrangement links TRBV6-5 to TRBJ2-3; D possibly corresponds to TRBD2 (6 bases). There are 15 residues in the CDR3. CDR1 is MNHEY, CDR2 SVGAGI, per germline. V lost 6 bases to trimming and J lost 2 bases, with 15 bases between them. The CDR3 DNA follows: TGTGCCAGCAGGCATACGGGAGCCGCCACAGATACGCAGTATTTT. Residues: CASRHTGAATDTQYF.